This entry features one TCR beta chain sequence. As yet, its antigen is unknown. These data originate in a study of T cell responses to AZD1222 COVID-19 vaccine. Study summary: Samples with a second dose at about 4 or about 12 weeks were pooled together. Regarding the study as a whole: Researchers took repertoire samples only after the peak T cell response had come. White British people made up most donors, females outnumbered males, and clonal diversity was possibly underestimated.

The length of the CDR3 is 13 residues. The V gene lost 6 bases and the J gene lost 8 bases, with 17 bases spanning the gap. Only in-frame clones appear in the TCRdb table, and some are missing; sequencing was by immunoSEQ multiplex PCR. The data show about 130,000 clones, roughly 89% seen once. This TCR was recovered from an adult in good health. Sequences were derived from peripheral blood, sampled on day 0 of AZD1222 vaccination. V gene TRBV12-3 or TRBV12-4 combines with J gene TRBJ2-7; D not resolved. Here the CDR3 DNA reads TGTGCCAGCAGCCCGAATGGGAATAAAAAGCAGTACTTC. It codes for CASSPNGNKKQYF.